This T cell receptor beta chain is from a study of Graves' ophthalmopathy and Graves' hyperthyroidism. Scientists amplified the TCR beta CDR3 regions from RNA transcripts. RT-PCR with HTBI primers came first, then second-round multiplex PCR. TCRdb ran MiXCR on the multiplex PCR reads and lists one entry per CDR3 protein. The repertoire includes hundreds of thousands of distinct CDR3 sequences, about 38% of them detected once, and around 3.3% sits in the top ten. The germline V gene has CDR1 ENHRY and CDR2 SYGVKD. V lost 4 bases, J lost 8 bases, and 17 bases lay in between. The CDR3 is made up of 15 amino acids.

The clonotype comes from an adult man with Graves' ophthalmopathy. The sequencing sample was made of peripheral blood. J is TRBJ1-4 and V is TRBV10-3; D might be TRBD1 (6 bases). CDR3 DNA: TGTGCCATCAGTGCCCAGGAGGGGGTTGGGGAAAAACTGTTTTTT. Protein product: CAISAQEGVGEKLFF.